The rows below give T cell receptor beta chains drawn from one sample of a study of regulatory T cells in long-lasting Graves disease. TCRdb called the multiplex PCR reads again in MiXCR, with one record for every CDR3 protein. The repertoire holds around 500,000 distinct CDR3 sequences, with about 12% as singletons. The sample was also reused in another study, on T cells in Graves' hyperthyroidism and ophthalmopathy.

This specimen consisted of peripheral blood mononuclear cells (PBMCs), obtained at new diagnosis, from a patient treated with antithyroid drugs. The receptors originated from a woman in her twenties or thirties with Graves disease. Each CDR3 is given with its conserved first and last residue. The order of the fields is J gene, V gene, D gene, clone size, CDR3 DNA, CDR3 protein. A D gene is named only where the DNA matches it firmly. The size of a clone is reported for some rows only, either as once, few or many, or as a class for expanded clones.

TRBJ1-4 | TRBV27 | - | - | TGTGCCAGCAGTTTATCGAAGTTAAGGCGAGCAACTAATGAAAAACTGTTTTTT | CASSLSKLRRATNEKLFF
TRBJ1-4 | TRBV27 | - | many | TGTGCCAGCACCCCTACCGGGACCCCCACCTCGAGTGAAAAACTGTTTTTT | CASTPTGTPTSSEKLFF
TRBJ2-7 | TRBV7-2 | TRBD2 | many | TGTGCCAGCAGCTTAGGCGAGGTCACTAGCGTCTACGAGCAGTACTTC | CASSLGEVTSVYEQYF
TRBJ1-1 | TRBV19 | TRBD1 | few | TGTGCCAGTAGTAACCGGGACAGCGTCATGAACACTGAAGCTTTCTTT | CASSNRDSVMNTEAFF
TRBJ1-4 | TRBV7-9 | - | - | TGTGCCACCACTGAGGGGACCGCAACTAATGAAAAACTGTTTTTT | CATTEGTATNEKLFF
TRBJ1-4 | TRBV9 | - | many | TGTGCCAGCAGCGTATTTGGGGGAACTAATGAAAAACTGTTTTTT | CASSVFGGTNEKLFF
TRBJ1-1 | TRBV6-1 | - | many | TGTGCCAGCAGTCCGGGACACCCTGTTTACACTGAAGCTTTCTTT | CASSPGHPVYTEAFF
TRBJ1-2 | TRBV4-3 | - | many | TGCGCCAGCAGCCCGGTCAGTTCTTCCACCGGTGGCTACACCTTC | CASSPVSSSTGGYTF
TRBJ1-1 | TRBV20-1 | TRBD1 | few | TGCAGTGCTAGAGATCAGGGGGGACTCCAGCGGGCAGCTTTCTTT | CSARDQGGLQRAAFF
TRBJ1-5 | TRBV2 | TRBD1 | many | TGTGCCAGCAAAAGGGACAGACGGTCCGACCAGCCCCAGCATTTT | CASKRDRRSDQPQHF
TRBJ1-2 | TRBV25-1 | - | many | TGTGCCAGCAGTGGGGTGATGGCCCGGTGGGGTAACTATGGCTACACCTTC | CASSGVMARWGNYGYTF
TRBJ1-1 | TRBV19 | - | few | TGTGCCAGTAGTACAGGGGCCGAGAACACTGAAGCTTTCTTT | CASSTGAENTEAFF
TRBJ2-5 | TRBV19 | - | many | TGTGCCAGCGGAAGGGGAAAAGGAGAGACCCAGTACTTC | CASGRGKGETQYF
TRBJ1-1 | TRBV20-1 | - | many | TGCAGAATCCCACGAACAGGGATGAACACTGAAGCTTTCTTT | CRIPRTGMNTEAFF
TRBJ2-1 | TRBV30 | TRBD2 | many | TGTGCCTGGAGCGCCGGGACTAGCGGGGGGAATGAGCAGTTCTTC | CAWSAGTSGGNEQFF
TRBJ1-1 | TRBV9 | - | - | TGTGCCAGCAGCGTAGGGGGGGGGCAGCCCACTTCTCCTGAAGCTTTCTTT | CASSVGGGQPTSPEAFF
TRBJ2-2 | TRBV6-5 | - | - | TGTGCCAGCAGTTACGGGGACAGGGAGCTGTTTTTT | CASSYGDRELFF
TRBJ1-1 | TRBV13 | TRBD1 | many | TGTGCCAGCAGCCCGACAGGGGATGGTCACACTGAAGCTTTCTTT | CASSPTGDGHTEAFF
TRBJ1-4 | TRBV29-1 | - | few | TGCAGCGTTCCCGACAGAGGGGGTAATGAAAAACTGTTTTTT | CSVPDRGGNEKLFF
TRBJ2-3 | TRBV4-1 | - | few | TGCGCCAGCAGCCAAGGAGGGGGCACAGATACGCAGTATTTT | CASSQGGGTDTQYF
TRBJ2-1 | TRBV28 | - | many | TGTGCCAGCAGTTCCCGCCGCAATGAGCAGTTCTTC | CASSSRRNEQFF
TRBJ2-2 | TRBV4-1 | - | - | TGCGCCAGCCACTGGGGAGGCGGAAACACCGGGGAGCTGTTTTTT | CASHWGGGNTGELFF
TRBJ1-4 | TRBV10-2 | - | many | TGCGCCAGCAGTGACCCGGTCAGGGGCGGCGAAAAACTGTTTTTT | CASSDPVRGGEKLFF
TRBJ2-7 | TRBV28 | - | many | TGTGCCAGCAGTTTACGGGACGAGCAGTACTTC | CASSLRDEQYF
TRBJ2-7 | TRBV15 | TRBD2 | few | TGTGCCACCAGCAGAGATGCGGGAGGGGGAGAGCAGTACTTC | CATSRDAGGGEQYF
TRBJ2-7 | TRBV4-3 | - | few | TGCGCCAGCAGCCAAGATTGGGGGGAATCCTACGAGCAGTACTTC | CASSQDWGESYEQYF
TRBJ2-7 | TRBV2 | - | many | TGTGCCAGCGCTCGTCAGGGCTACGAGCAGTACTTC | CASARQGYEQYF
TRBJ2-7 | TRBV4-2 | TRBD2 | few | TGTGCCAGCAGCCGAACTACCGGGACTAGCGGGAGGTCCTACGAGCAGTACTTC | CASSRTTGTSGRSYEQYF
TRBJ2-7 | TRBV4-3 | TRBD2 | few | TGCGCCAGCAGCCGCGAAAGATTAGGGGGACTAGCAATCCCTTACGAGCAGTACTTC | CASSRERLGGLAIPYEQYF
TRBJ2-3 | TRBV18 | - | many | TGTGCCAGCTCACCACGGAGCGGAAAGTTCACAGATACGCAGTATTTT | CASSPRSGKFTDTQYF
TRBJ2-3 | TRBV3-1 | - | - | TGTGCCAGCAGCCAAGCCCCCGGGGACGGATTAGCAGATACGCAGTATTTT | CASSQAPGDGLADTQYF
TRBJ2-7 | TRBV12-3/TRBV12-4 | - | many | TGTGCCAGCACCATAACAGGGTCTCCGTCCTACGAGCAGTACTTC | CASTITGSPSYEQYF
TRBJ2-2 | TRBV9 | - | - | TGTGCCAGCAGCGTAGCTATGAGTTACACCGGGGAGCTGTTTTTT | CASSVAMSYTGELFF
TRBJ1-3 | TRBV19 | - | - | TGTGCCAGTAGCGATGGACCGAGCTCTGGAAACACCATATATTTT | CASSDGPSSGNTIYF
TRBJ1-2 | TRBV7-9 | TRBD1 | many | TGTGCCAGCAGCTTAATACAGGGGAGAAACTATGGCTACACCTTC | CASSLIQGRNYGYTF
TRBJ2-7 | TRBV10-3 | - | many | TGTGCCAGCAATAGTCCTTCGGTAGAATCCTACGAGCAGTACTTC | CASNSPSVESYEQYF
TRBJ1-4 | TRBV11-3 | - | many | TGTGCCAGCAGCTTCGGGGGCTCAGCAACTAATGAAAAACTGTTTTTT | CASSFGGSATNEKLFF
TRBJ1-1 | TRBV7-9 | TRBD1 | - | TGTGCCAGCAGCTTGGCGCGGACAGGGTCATCTGAAGCTTTCTTT | CASSLARTGSSEAFF
TRBJ2-7 | TRBV29-1 | - | many | TGCAGCGCTGGACTGGGGTACGAGCAGTACTTC | CSAGLGYEQYF
TRBJ2-2 | TRBV2 | TRBD2 | many | TGTGCCACCGCGAGAAGGGCTAGCGGGGGGACCGGGGAGCTGTTTTTT | CATARRASGGTGELFF
TRBJ1-2 | TRBV27 | TRBD1 | many | TGTGCCAGCAGTTTATACAGGGGTGATAGTGGCTACACCTTC | CASSLYRGDSGYTF
TRBJ1-4 | TRBV6-1 | TRBD1 | - | TGTGCCAGCGGAAGACAGGGTGGGGGAAATGAAAAACTGTTTTTT | CASGRQGGGNEKLFF
TRBJ2-1 | TRBV5-6 | - | - | TGTGCCAGCAGCCTTTACCGGGGAATTGAGGGGTACAATGAGCAGTTCTTC | CASSLYRGIEGYNEQFF
TRBJ2-2 | TRBV12-3/TRBV12-4 | TRBD1 | few | TGTGCCAGCAGCCCGGACAGGGAGAGCACCGGGGAGCTGTTTTTT | CASSPDRESTGELFF
TRBJ2-3 | TRBV11-2 | - | many | TGTGCCAGCAGCTTACAAATCTTCGGCCTCAGGAATACGCAGTATTTT | CASSLQIFGLRNTQYF
TRBJ2-7 | TRBV11-3 | TRBD1 | many | TGTGCCAGCAGCTTGGGAGCGGGACAGGGGGCCAAATACGAGCAGTACTTC | CASSLGAGQGAKYEQYF
TRBJ2-7 | TRBV9 | - | - | TGTGCCAGCAGCGTAGCTACCGGAGATTTCTACGAGCAGTACTTC | CASSVATGDFYEQYF